The 20 T cell receptor beta chains listed next were all sequenced from one sample in a study of T cell therapy after organ transplantation. Data came from immunoSEQ multiplex PCR; TCRdb stores just in-frame clones and leaves some out. The sample lists tens of thousands of clones; 94% were seen once. These receptors' antigens are unknown. This specimen consisted of CD8+ T cells from blood, obtained before autologous CMV-specific T cell therapy. Receptors were obtained from a human patient who had received a solid organ transplant and had CMV disease.

The chain employs TRBV4-1 and TRBJ2-2, with D perhaps matching TRBD1 or TRBD2 (6 bases each). In germline, CDR1 is MGHRA, CDR2 YSYEKL. The CDR3 sequence is 20 residues long. V was trimmed by 1 base and J by 4 bases, leaving 25 bases between them. The DNA for the CDR3 is TGCGCCAGCAGCCAAGTCCGGATCTTTACTTCCGAGGGGGGCACCGGGGAGCTGTTTTTT. Its protein is CASSQVRIFTSEGGTGELFF.

The chain joins TRBV27 to TRBJ1-3; D is perhaps TRBD1 (6 bases). Trimming removed 5 bases at V and 0 bases at J, with 11 bases between. The V gene's germline CDR1 is MNHEY and CDR2 SMNVEV (reference sequence). The CDR3 is made up of 15 amino acids. CDR3 nucleotides: TGTGCCAGCAGTGCTAGGACAGCCTCTGGAAACACCATATATTTT. It encodes CASSARTASGNTIYF.

In DNA, the CDR3 is TGTGCCAGCAGCAGGGGACAGGGCAACACCGGGGAGCTGTTTTTT. Its protein is CASSRGQGNTGELFF. This sequence joins TRBV9 and TRBJ2-2; 9 nucleotides agree with TRBD1. The CDR3 length is 15 residues. The V and J ends lost 4 bases and 2 bases, in that order; junction bases with no gene match: 3. Per germline, CDR1 SGDLS and CDR2 YYNGEE.

This sequence joins TRBV4-2 and TRBJ2-7; the D gene is possibly TRBD2 (5 bases). Germline V lookup: CDR1 LGHNA, CDR2 YNFKEQ. V gave up 1 base and J gave up 4 bases, with 8 bases separating them. The CDR3 sequence is 13 residues long. The CDR3: CASSQGLSYEQYF. CDR3 sequence (DNA): TGTGCCAGCAGCCAAGGACTATCATACGAGCAGTACTTC.

The table lists this clone with a count of one. This chain links TRBV18 with TRBJ2-1; weak D call: TRBD2 (7 bases). Per germline, CDR1 KGHSH and CDR2 LQKENI. The CDR3 covers 19 residues. V lost 3 bases and J 2 bases, leaving 23 bases between the germline ends. The CDR3 region has the DNA TGTGCCAGCTCACCGGGACAAGAAGGGCTAGCGGCCCCCTACAATGAGCAGTTCTTC. It encodes CASSPGQEGLAAPYNEQFF.

V and J are TRBV4-1 and TRBJ2-7, with TRBD1 identical over 11 bases. The CDR3 spans 16 residues. The ends lost 5 bases at V and 1 base at J; junction bases unmatched: 7. The germline CDR1 and CDR2 sequences are MGHRA and YSYEKL. CDR3 sequence reads: CASSWLRDRGSYEQYF. The CDR3, as DNA: TGCGCCAGCAGCTGGCTCCGGGACAGGGGGTCCTACGAGCAGTACTTC.

The chain recombines TRBV2 with TRBJ2-7, with 11 positions matching TRBD1. The V gene's germline CDR1 is SNHLY and CDR2 FYNNEI. The CDR3 runs 15 residues. Losses at the gene ends were 3 bases for V and 2 bases for J; bases not matched to a gene: 3. In DNA form, the CDR3 reads TGTGCCAGCAGTGAGGGACAGGGGGAAACCTACGAGCAGTACTTC. Its protein product is CASSEGQGETYEQYF.

This clone was seen more than once but under ten times. V and J are TRBV19 and TRBJ1-5; D is uncertain. This CDR3 comprises 15 residues. CDR1 and CDR2 from the germline V gene are LNHDA and SQIVND (reference sequence). V lost 0 bases to trimming and J lost 2 bases, with 8 bases between them. CDR3 sequence reads: CASSIEHFGNQPQHF. In DNA form, the CDR3 reads TGTGCCAGTAGTATAGAACATTTCGGCAATCAGCCCCAGCATTTT. The entire variable domain, with the rest obtained from reference TRBV19 and TRBJ1-5, is as follows: DGGITQSPKYLFRKEGQNVTLSCEQNLNHDAMYWYRQDPGQGLRLIYYSQIVNDFQKGDIAEGYSVSREKKESFPLTVTSAQKNPTAFYLCASSIEHFGNQPQHFGDGTRLSIL.

The CDR3 protein is CASRAWGPSVEQFF. Here the CDR3 DNA reads TGTGCCAGCAGGGCCTGGGGACCCTCCGTTGAGCAGTTCTTC. The chain couples TRBV2 to TRBJ2-1; D is possibly TRBD1 or TRBD2 (5 bases each). Trimming shortened V by 6 bases and J by 9 bases, and 18 bases separated the two germline ends. CDR1 is SNHLY, CDR2 FYNNEI, per germline. The CDR3 has 14 residues.

V usage is TRBV7-3 and J usage is TRBJ2-7; D assignment may be TRBD1 or TRBD2 (5 bases each). Germline V CDR1 and CDR2: SGHTA, FQGTGA. The CDR3 is made up of 11 amino acids. V lost 8 bases, J lost 7 bases, and 12 bases lay in between. The CDR3 region has the DNA TGTGCCAGCGGGGACGGTCGGGAGCAGTACTTC. As protein: CASGDGREQYF.

The V call is TRBV4-2, the J call TRBJ1-1; no clear D. This CDR3 region has 14 residues. The ends were cut back, 4 bases at V and 3 bases at J, with 12 bases in the middle. The germline CDR1 and CDR2 sequences are LGHNA and YNFKEQ. The CDR3 loop reads CASSRGPSDTEAFF. DNA for the CDR3: TGTGCCAGCAGCCGGGGTCCCAGCGACACTGAAGCTTTCTTT.

This rearrangement joins TRBV29-1 to TRBJ2-5; D is unresolved. Gene TRBJ2-7 matches the end of the DNA better, so the J call may be wrong. CDR1 is SQVTM, CDR2 ANQGSEA, per germline. The CDR3 consists of 11 residues. CDR3 nucleotides: TGCAGCGTTGTAGGGTGGTACGAGCAGTACTTC. Residues: CSVVGWYEQYF.

The J gene is TRBJ1-2, the V gene TRBV6-1, with D perhaps matching TRBD1 (5 bases). V was cut by 2 bases and J by 3 bases, with 22 bases left in between. This CDR3 has 18 residues. Per the germline V gene, CDR1 is MNHNS and CDR2 is SASEGT. The CDR3 loop reads CASSELPLPSTVDYGYTF. In nucleotides, the CDR3 is TGTGCCAGCAGTGAATTACCCCTCCCCTCGACAGTCGACTATGGCTACACCTTC.

This sequence joins TRBV7-9 and TRBJ2-7; TRBD2 might be the D (6 bases). Germline V CDR1 and CDR2: SEHNR, FQNEAQ (reference sequence). The CDR3 contains 13 residues. The germline V and J ends were trimmed by 1 base and 7 bases, with 11 bases remaining between them. CDR3 sequence: CASSLGGAQEQYF. The CDR3 DNA is TGTGCCAGCAGCTTAGGCGGGGCTCAGGAGCAGTACTTC.

This chain connects TRBV9 to TRBJ2-1, with TRBD2 as a possible D gene (7 bases). The CDR3 loop spans 16 amino acids. V lost 4 bases, J lost 2 bases, and 16 bases lay in between. Germline CDR1 is SGDLS and CDR2 is YYNGEE. The CDR3, as DNA: TGTGCCAGCAGCCTAGGAGTAGGGGGGGCCTACAATGAGCAGTTCTTC. Translation: CASSLGVGGAYNEQFF.

The chain combines TRBV7-9 with TRBJ1-4, with D possibly matching TRBD1 (5 bases). Germline V lookup: CDR1 SEHNR, CDR2 FQNEAQ (reference sequence). There are 14 residues in the CDR3. V lost 7 bases, J lost 0 bases, and 9 bases lay in between. The CDR3 DNA reads as TGTGCCAGCACCCGGGGGGCAACTAATGAAAAACTGTTTTTT. It codes for CASTRGATNEKLFF.

The gene calls are TRBV5-6 and TRBJ2-3, with TRBD1 as a possible D gene (5 bases). CDR1 and CDR2 (germline): SGHDT, YYEEEE. This CDR3 region has 16 residues. The V end lost 1 base, the J end lost 1 base, and 13 bases lay between the germline ends. The CDR3 DNA reads as TGTGCCAGCAGCTTGATCAGTCTAGGGGGCACAGATACGCAGTATTTT. This translates into CASSLISLGGTDTQYF.

This clone was recorded only once. The chain combines TRBV2 with TRBJ2-3; D call uncertain. Germline lookup yields CDR1 SNHLY and CDR2 FYNNEI. Trimming left V 11 bases short and J 2 bases short, with 14 bases between. This CDR3 has 13 residues. CDR3 residues: CACPGDNTDTQYF. The DNA of the CDR3 is TGTGCCTGTCCGGGCGACAACACAGATACGCAGTATTTT.

The chain employs TRBV6-6 and TRBJ2-7; D is perhaps TRBD1 (5 bases). The germline V and J ends were trimmed by 1 base and 2 bases, with 12 bases remaining between them. CDR1 MNHNY and CDR2 SVGAGI come from the germline V gene (reference sequence). The CDR3 length is 15 residues. This CDR3 reads CASSYYDSLPYEQYF. DNA for the CDR3: TGTGCCAGCAGTTACTACGACAGTCTCCCCTACGAGCAGTACTTC.

The chain carries TRBV21-1 and TRBJ1-2; the D call in the table, TRBD1, was not verified against the DNA. TRBV21-1 is given as a pseudogene. CDR3 length equals 17 residues. The CDR3 DNA follows: TGTGCCAGCAGCCCTCGCCGGGACAGGGGGCATTTCTATGGCTACACCTTC. It yields the protein CASSPRRDRGHFYGYTF.